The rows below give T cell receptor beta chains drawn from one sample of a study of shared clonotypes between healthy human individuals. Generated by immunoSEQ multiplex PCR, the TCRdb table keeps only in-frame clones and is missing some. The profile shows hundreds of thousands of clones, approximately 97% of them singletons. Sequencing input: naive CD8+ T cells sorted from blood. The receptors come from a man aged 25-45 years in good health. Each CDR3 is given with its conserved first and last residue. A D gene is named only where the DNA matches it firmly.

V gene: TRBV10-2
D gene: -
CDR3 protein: CASKANQQYF

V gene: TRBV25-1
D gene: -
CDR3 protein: CASSVSAYEQYF

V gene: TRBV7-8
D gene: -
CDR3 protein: CASGGTNQPQHF

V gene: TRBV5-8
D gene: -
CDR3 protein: CASSLPRTGNQPQHF

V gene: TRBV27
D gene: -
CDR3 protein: CASSLYLAGSYNEQFF

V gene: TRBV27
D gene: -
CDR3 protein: CASSLYSHKTTEAFF

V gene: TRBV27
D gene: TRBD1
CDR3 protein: CASSLLPSSTGAYGYTF

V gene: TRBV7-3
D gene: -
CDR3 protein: CASSLRAGVRYNEQFF

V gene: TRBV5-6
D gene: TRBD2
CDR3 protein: CASSLLAGEANTQYF

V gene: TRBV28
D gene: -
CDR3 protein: CAGGSTRESPDTQYF

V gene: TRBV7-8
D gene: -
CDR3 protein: CASSLGVSQETQYF

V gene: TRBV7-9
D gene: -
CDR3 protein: CASSLVRVGQDNQPQHF

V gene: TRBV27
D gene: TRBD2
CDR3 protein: CASSLGRATDTQYF

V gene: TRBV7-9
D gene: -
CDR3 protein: CASSSPLGANYEQYF

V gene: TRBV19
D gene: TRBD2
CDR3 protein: CASSPGLAESYNEQFF

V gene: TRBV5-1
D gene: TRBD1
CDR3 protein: CASSYRGSAEQYF

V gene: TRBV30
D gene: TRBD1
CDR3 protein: CAWDRGAGNTIYF

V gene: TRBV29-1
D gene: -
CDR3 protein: CSVAFLDSTDTQYF

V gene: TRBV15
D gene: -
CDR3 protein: CATSGGISSGNTIYF

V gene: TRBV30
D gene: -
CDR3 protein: CAWSSEGVGEKLFF

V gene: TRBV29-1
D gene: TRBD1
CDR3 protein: CSVRGTEIEAFF

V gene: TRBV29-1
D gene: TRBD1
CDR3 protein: CSVHPTGGDYEQYF

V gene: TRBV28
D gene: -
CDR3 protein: CASSLAGSRETQYF

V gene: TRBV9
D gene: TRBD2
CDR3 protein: CASSFDLAGVNSGELFF

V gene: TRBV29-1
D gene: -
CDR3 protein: CSVLTGSSYEQYF

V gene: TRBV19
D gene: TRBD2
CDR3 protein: CASSIIAGNADTQYF

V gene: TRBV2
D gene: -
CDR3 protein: CASSDVGPLDYEQYF

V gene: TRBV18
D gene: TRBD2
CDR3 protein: CASSLTSGRYEETQYF

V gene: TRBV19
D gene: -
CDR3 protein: CASGTGVAGNEQFF

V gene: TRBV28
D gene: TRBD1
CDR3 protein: CASSPGQGDTGELFF

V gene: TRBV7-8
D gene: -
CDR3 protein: CASSLPHSLNTGELFF

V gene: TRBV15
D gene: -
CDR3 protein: CATSLPGTMNTEAFF

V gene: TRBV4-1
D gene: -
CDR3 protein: CASSPKYVALTYEQYF

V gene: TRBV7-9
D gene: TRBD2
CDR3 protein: CASSFGGTTYEQYF

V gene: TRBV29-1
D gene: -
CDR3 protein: CSVIQGQETQYF

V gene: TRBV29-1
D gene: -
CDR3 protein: CSVENGGELFF

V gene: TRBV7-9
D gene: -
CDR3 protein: CASSPTTPYNEQFF

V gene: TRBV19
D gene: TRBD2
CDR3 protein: CASSISGASYEQYF

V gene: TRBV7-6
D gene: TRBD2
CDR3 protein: CASSPHIRQRGTDTQYF

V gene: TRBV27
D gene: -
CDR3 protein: CASSPQLPRGPANYGYTF

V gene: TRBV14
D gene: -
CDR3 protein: CASSQDHSRNEQFF

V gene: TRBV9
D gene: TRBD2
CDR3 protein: CASSVVSGRRTYNEQFF

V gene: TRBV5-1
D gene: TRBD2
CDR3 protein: CASSSPGTSWYEQFF

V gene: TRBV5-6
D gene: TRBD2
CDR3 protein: CASSSWGLAGTDTQYF

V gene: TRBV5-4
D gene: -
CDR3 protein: CASSLAGSFHTIYF

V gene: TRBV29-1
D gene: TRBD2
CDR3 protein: CSVPLADYNEQFF

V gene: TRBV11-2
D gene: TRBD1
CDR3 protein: CASSLADRVNGYTF

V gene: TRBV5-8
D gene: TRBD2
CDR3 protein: CASSPRLAGFYEQYF

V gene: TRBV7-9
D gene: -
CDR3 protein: CASSFRAGYNEQFF

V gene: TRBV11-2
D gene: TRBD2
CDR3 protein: CASSLGSGSLSYEQYF

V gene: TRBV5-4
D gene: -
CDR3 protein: CASSLDANEKLFF

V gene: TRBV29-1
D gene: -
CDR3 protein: CSVVLAGLEQYF

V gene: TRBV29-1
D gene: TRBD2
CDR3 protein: CSVEDIGGGTYNEQFF